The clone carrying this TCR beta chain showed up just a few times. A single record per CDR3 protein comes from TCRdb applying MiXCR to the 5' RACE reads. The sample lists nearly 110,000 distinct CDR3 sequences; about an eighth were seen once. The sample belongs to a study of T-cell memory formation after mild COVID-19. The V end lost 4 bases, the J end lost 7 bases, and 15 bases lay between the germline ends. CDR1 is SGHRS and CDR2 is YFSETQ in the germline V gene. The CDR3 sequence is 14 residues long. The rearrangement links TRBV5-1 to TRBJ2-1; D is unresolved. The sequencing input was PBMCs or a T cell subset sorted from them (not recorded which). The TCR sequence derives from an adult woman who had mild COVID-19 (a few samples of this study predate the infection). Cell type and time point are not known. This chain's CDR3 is CASSLSSGRNEQFF. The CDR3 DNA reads TGCGCCAGCAGCCTTTCCTCCGGGCGGAATGAGCAGTTCTTC.